A single sample is the source of the 20 T cell receptor beta chains below, sequenced in a study of T-cell reconstitution after alpha-beta-depleted transplantation in children. The TCRbeta library incorporated unique molecular identifiers. Using its own MiXCR run on the PCR reads, TCRdb lists one record per CDR3 protein. The repertoire includes roughly 790,000 distinct CDR3 sequences, 16% of them detected once, and under 6% sits in the top ten. The sequenced sample was PBMCs, mostly from graft donor cells, obtained 360 days after TCRalphabeta/CD19-depleted stem cell transplant. These receptors came from a male patient between 10 and 17 years old who had a stem cell transplant for acute lymphoblastic leukemia, so the T cells may come from the graft donor.

This clonotype was counted between two and nine times. V is TRBV24-1 and J is TRBJ2-3; tentative D call: TRBD2 (5 bases). The CDR3 runs 17 residues. Trimming stripped 3 bases from V and 4 bases from J, with 19 bases between. Germline loops: CDR1 KGHDR, CDR2 SFDVKD. The CDR3 region has the DNA TGTGCCACCAGTGATCCCTCTCTAGCCAGTTACGCAGATACGCAGTATTTT. It is translated as CATSDPSLASYADTQYF.

The genes are TRBV6-1 and TRBJ1-6, with 7 bases identical to TRBD1. The V gene end was trimmed by 6 bases and the J gene end by 3 bases; junction bases not matched to a gene: 8. CDR1 MNHNS and CDR2 SASEGT come from the germline V gene. This CDR3 contains 16 residues. CDR3 bases: TGTGCCAGCAGGACCACAGGGGCGATCTATAATTCACCCCTCCACTTT. It is translated as CASRTTGAIYNSPLHF.

This sequence joins TRBV20-1 and TRBJ2-1; 9 bases align to TRBD2. Trimming at V came to 1 base and at J to 0 bases, leaving 7 bases not matched to a gene. The CDR3 extends over 17 amino acids. Germline V gene sequence: CDR1 DFQATT, CDR2 SNEGSKA (reference sequence). CDR3 region: CSARGLAVASSYNEQFF. In nucleotides, the CDR3 is TGCAGTGCTAGAGGACTAGCGGTGGCAAGCTCCTACAATGAGCAGTTCTTC.

This clonotype was seen more than once but under ten times. This chain connects TRBV28 to TRBJ1-2; D is undetermined. CDR3 size: 14 residues. V gave up 6 bases and J gave up 8 bases, with 19 bases separating them. Germline loops: CDR1 MDHEN, CDR2 SYDVKM. CDR3 nucleotide sequence: TGTGCCAGCAGCCGCCGGAGGACGCGGCACGGCTACACCTTC. It translates to CASSRRRTRHGYTF.

This clonotype was recorded a few times. The rearrangement links TRBV7-2 to TRBJ1-1, with 9 nucleotides matching TRBD1. CDR3 length: 16 amino acids. Per the germline V gene, CDR1 is SGHTA and CDR2 is FQGNSA. Losses at the gene ends were 0 bases for V and 5 bases for J; bases not matched to a gene: 7. The CDR3 protein is CASSLADRGMGTEAFF. In nucleotides, the CDR3 is TGTGCCAGCAGCTTAGCCGACAGGGGGATGGGGACTGAAGCTTTCTTT.

V and J are TRBV11-2 and TRBJ2-7; no firm D call. The V and J ends lost 5 bases and 0 bases respectively, with 17 bases between them. The CDR3 totals 16 residues. Germline V CDR1 and CDR2: SGHAT, FQNNGV. CDR3 bases: TGTGCCAGCAGCACACTTAGGGTCTTTAGCTCCTACGAGCAGTACTTC. Its translation is CASSTLRVFSSYEQYF.

Only a few counts were recorded for this clonotype. The chain combines TRBV5-1 with TRBJ2-7; no reliable D call. The CDR3 has 15 residues. Per the germline V gene, CDR1 is SGHRS and CDR2 is YFSETQ. V gave up 4 bases and J gave up 1 base, with 15 bases separating them. In DNA form, the CDR3 reads TGCGCCAGCAGCCGCGACCGTTCCCCTTCCTACGAGCAGTACTTC. Amino acid sequence: CASSRDRSPSYEQYF.

This clonotype was picked up a small number of times. The V gene is TRBV12-3 or TRBV12-4, the J gene TRBJ2-1; 7 positions match TRBD2. Trimming cost V 8 bases and J 6 bases; bases outside gene matches: 13. This CDR3 is built from 15 residues. The CDR3 DNA sequence: TGTGCCAGCCGATTCTCCCCGGGGGGAGGCAATGAGCAGTTCTTC. Amino acid sequence: CASRFSPGGGNEQFF.

V and J are TRBV20-1 and TRBJ2-4; 8 nucleotides align to TRBD2. From germline, CDR1 is DFQATT and CDR2 SNEGSKA (reference sequence). Trimming cost V 6 bases and J 13 bases; bases outside gene matches: 17. The CDR3 runs 14 residues. CDR3 sequence: CSAVSGDSYNEQYF. CDR3 coding DNA: TGCAGTGCAGTTAGCGGGGACTCCTACAATGAGCAGTACTTC.

This clonotype was seen many times. The rearrangement uses TRBV10-3 and TRBJ1-5; 7 bases align to TRBD1. J gave up 1 base and V 6 bases, and 0 bases lay outside the gene matches. The germline V gene encodes CDR1 ENHRY and CDR2 SYGVKD. The CDR3 sequence is 13 residues long. This CDR3 reads CAIRGQSNQPQHF. DNA for the CDR3: TGTGCCATCAGGGGACAGAGCAATCAGCCCCAGCATTTT.

This clonotype was counted only a few times. J is TRBJ2-1 and V is TRBV5-1; D not certain. The germline gives CDR1 SGHRS, CDR2 YFSETQ. The CDR3 contains 15 residues. The V end lost 6 bases, the J end lost 0 bases, and 13 bases lay between the germline ends. CDR3 region: CASNGVTSSYNEQFF. For the CDR3, the DNA is TGCGCCAGCAACGGAGTGACAAGCTCCTACAATGAGCAGTTCTTC.

This clonotype was seen a few times. The rearrangement joins TRBV6-2 or TRBV6-3 to TRBJ2-4, with D maybe TRBD1 (5 bases). The CDR3 is 13 amino acids. Deletions cut 10 bases from V and 3 bases from J, with 13 bases between. The germline gives CDR1 MNHEY, CDR2 SVGEGT. CDR3 DNA: TGTGCCACTACGGACACCCGCAAAAACATTCAGTACTTC. Amino acids: CATTDTRKNIQYF.

This clonotype was recorded many times. The chain combines TRBV5-1 with TRBJ2-3; D is undetermined. V gave up 0 bases and J gave up 6 bases, with 11 bases separating them. This CDR3 has 14 amino acids. The germline V gene encodes CDR1 SGHRS and CDR2 YFSETQ. The CDR3 DNA sequence: TGCGCCAGCAGCTTGGGTGACGCGGCGGATACGCAGTATTTT. This encodes CASSLGDAADTQYF.

This clonotype turned up a few times. The chain couples TRBV20-1 to TRBJ1-5; TRBD1 aligns across 9 bases. CDR3 length equals 16 residues. Germline-derived CDR1 and CDR2 are DFQATT and SNEGSKA (reference sequence). Germline trimming cut 1 base from V and 5 bases from J; bases unmatched to any gene: 9. CDR3 sequence: CSARASGTGRHQPQHF. CDR3 nucleotide sequence: TGCAGTGCTAGAGCCTCCGGGACAGGGAGGCATCAGCCCCAGCATTTT.

This clonotype was observed at least ten times. The genes are TRBV20-1 and TRBJ2-1; TRBD2 might be the D (6 bases). In germline, CDR1 is DFQATT, CDR2 SNEGSKA (reference sequence). The CDR3 consists of 13 residues. The V gene lost 3 bases and the J gene lost 8 bases, with 14 bases spanning the gap. CDR3 sequence reads: CSASLAGRDEQFF. CDR3 coding DNA: TGCAGTGCTAGCTTGGCGGGACGGGATGAGCAGTTCTTC.

This clonotype has a handful of counts. The chain couples TRBV5-1 to TRBJ1-2; TRBD1 might be the D (6 bases). CDR3 length: 13 amino acids. V lost 3 bases and J lost 14, with 20 bases in between. CDR1 is SGHRS, CDR2 YFSETQ, per germline. CDR3 sequence reads: CASSSATGQFRTF. CDR3 in DNA: TGCGCCAGCAGCTCGGCGACAGGACAGTTTCGTACCTTC.

The rearrangement links TRBV29-1 to TRBJ2-3; the D gene could be TRBD1 or TRBD2 (5 bases each). The CDR3 runs 12 residues. Germline loops: CDR1 SQVTM, CDR2 ANQGSEA. The CDR3 loop is CGTEGPARTQYF. CDR3 in DNA: TGCGGAACAGAGGGGCCAGCAAGGACGCAGTATTTT.

The V and J genes are TRBV5-1 and TRBJ1-1; D gene ambiguous. The germline gives CDR1 SGHRS, CDR2 YFSETQ. V lost 0 bases to trimming and J lost 0 bases, with 9 bases between them. The CDR3 extends over 15 amino acids. CDR3 sequence: CASSLEANLNTEAFF. The CDR3 bases are TGCGCCAGCAGCTTGGAGGCCAATTTGAACACTGAAGCTTTCTTT.

The chain is built from TRBV20-1 and TRBJ2-5; D perhaps matches TRBD1 (6 bases). The CDR3 runs 15 residues. V lost 3 bases and J lost 1, with 15 bases in between. Germline V gene lookup returns CDR1 DFQATT and CDR2 SNEGSKA (reference sequence). The CDR3 region has the DNA TGCAGTGCTAGTCTGGTCAGGGGTGGCCAAGAGACCCAGTACTTC. This gives the protein CSASLVRGGQETQYF.

V and J are TRBV6-4 and TRBJ2-1; TRBD1 aligns across 7 bases. J gave up 9 bases and V 5 bases, and 7 bases lay outside the gene matches. Germline assignment: CDR1 MRHNA and CDR2 SNTAGT. The CDR3 loop spans 13 amino acids. The CDR3 nucleotides are TGTGCCAGCAGTAACAGGGGTGTAAGTGAGCAGTTCTTC. It encodes CASSNRGVSEQFF.